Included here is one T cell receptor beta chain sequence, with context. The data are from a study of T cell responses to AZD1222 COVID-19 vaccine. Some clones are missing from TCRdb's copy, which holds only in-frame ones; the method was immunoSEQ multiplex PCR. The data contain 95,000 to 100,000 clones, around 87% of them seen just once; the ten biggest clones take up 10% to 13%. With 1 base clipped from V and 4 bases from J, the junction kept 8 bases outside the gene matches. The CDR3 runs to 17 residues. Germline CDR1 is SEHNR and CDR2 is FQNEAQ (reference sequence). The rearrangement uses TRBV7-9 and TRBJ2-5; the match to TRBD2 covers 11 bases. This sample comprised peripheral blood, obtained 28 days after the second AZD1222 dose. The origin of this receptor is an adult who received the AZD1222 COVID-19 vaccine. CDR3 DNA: TGTGCCAGCAGCTTAGGGTTACTAGCGGGAGCTTCAGAGACCCAGTACTTC. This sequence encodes CASSLGLLAGASETQYF.